Here is one TCR beta chain with its context. This clone was seen only once. Its cognate antigen has yet to be identified. Base qualities are not recorded, but no much larger clone differs from it by a single base. These data belong to a study of shared clonotypes between healthy human individuals (TCRdb year 2020). Looking at the study overall: The cohort comprised a couple of women and a few men aged 18 to 49 years. Per donor, three plates each were used for CD4 naive and CD4 memory, two for CD8 naive, and one for CD8 memory. Blood TCR repertoires of a handful of healthy adults were deeply sequenced to estimate repertoire size and the extent of clonotype sharing between individuals. Libraries were prepared and TCR repertoires were sequenced by different laboratories using diverse techniques, in order to increase sequencing depth and limit assay-specific biases. Each donor's leukapheresis produced roughly between about 0.9 and 9.5 billion PBMCs.

The donors were healthy, HIV-negative adults with no recently reported acute infections or vaccinations. Every donor was a Caucasian adult living in Nashville, Tennessee, USA. CD4+ T cells were enriched through magnetic negative selection, after which naive cells were positively selected on CD45RA and the remaining negative fraction served as the memory subset. After blood collection by leukapheresis, PBMCs were isolated using Ficoll-Histopaque density gradient centrifugation and then cryopreserved in the vapor phase of liquid nitrogen. Purity and quantity of every magnetically sorted T cell population were checked by analytical flow cytometry. Genomic DNA was isolated from each sorted fraction and quantified by UV absorbance on a Nanodrop 2000c. Using the deep immunoSEQ assay, TCR CDR3 regions were amplified from genomic DNA by multiplex PCR. Extracted genomic DNA from each cell subset was spread evenly across all wells of several immunoSEQ 96-well plates, with each plate serving as a replicate. Each replicate PCR for sorted subsets received about 200 ng genomic DNA, equal to tens of thousands of T cell genomes. Purified libraries were measured with a Qubit 3.0 fluorometer, size-checked on a Bioanalyzer 2100, and measured again with the KAPA Library Quantification kit. Every immunoSEQ 96-well plate was sequenced on a dedicated single-read 150-cycle Illumina NextSeq 550 flow cell. Per the authors' processing: Because the immunoSEQ output held only junctional sequences and lacked quality scores, the filtering could not match the filtering applied to full-length reads. Sequences were annotated with PyIR, a Python wrapper for IgBLAST v1.9, using IMGT germline references to assign V/J genes and CDR3. Any read was removed if the V/J assignment was weak (E-value above 1e-6), the CDR3 was missing, or the read contained stop codons, out-of-frame junctions, or ambiguous translated residues. A V3J clonotype was defined by an identical inferred V gene, J gene, and CDR3 amino acid sequence. Percentage overlap between repertoires was computed as shared unique clonotypes divided by the size of the smaller repertoire. RTK rarefaction, the Chao1 estimator, and Recon v2.1 estimates of unobserved clonotypes were used to assess repertoire richness. OLGA was used to compute generation probabilities for all TCRbeta clonotypes that the gDNA method yielded from a few donors. The table comes from immuneACCESS by way of TCRdb, which keeps in-frame sequences with V and J called. Part of the clones is missing from these tables; in studies checked, under half for an unresolved V gene and the rest for unknown reasons. V and J calls and clone size are as listed in that table; D and trimming were resolved from the DNA. For this sample the table gives approximately 2.3 million clones, of which more than 85% were detected only once. The ten largest clones capture under 0.45% of the sample.

The full study reports these points: Rarefaction of sorted-subset datasets indicated incomplete sequencing despite the large sequencing depth. Across a handful of donors, 4.5% to 6.5% of naive CD4, roughly 3.5% of naive CD8, 2.3% of memory CD4, and roughly 0.41% of memory CD8 clonotypes were shared. Only blood was sampled, and tissue TCR repertoires likely differ from those in blood. Because the study included only a small number of donors, the genetic and exposure-history diversity represented was limited. Clonotypes shared by all four sorted-subset donors showed higher generation probabilities than non-shared clonotypes. Pairwise subsampling led to the expectation that sequencing depth would affect the degree of clonotype sharing among donors. Estimated clonotype richness was generally larger for naive than for memory subsets.

The TCR originated in a man aged 18 to 29 in good health. Some clones in this sample may be carry-over from other donors' samples. The sample comprised naive CD4+ T cells from PBMCs. The cell subset or site tag for this specimen amounts to: CD45RA+ positively selected.

The CDR3 region has the sequence CASSDRTADTQYF. DNA sequence: TGTGCCAGCAGCGACCGGACAGCAGATACGCAGTATTTT. The receptor chain draws on TRBV11-1 and TRBJ2-3, and the D gene may be TRBD1, 6 bases matching. V gives up 5 bases and J gives up 4 bases, and the segment between their germline ends measures 10 bases. The germline V gene encodes CDR1 SGHAT and CDR2 FQDESV (reference sequence). The CDR3 runs 13 amino acids, cysteine and phenylalanine included. The entry retains the CDR3 DNA only, 39 bases that are in frame from base 1.